The clone carrying this TCR beta chain was recorded at least ten times. Original data processing: Variation in CDR3 across clinicopathological groups served as the basis for constructing a distant-metastasis classifier in papillary thyroid cancer. TCRdb re-called the PCR reads via MiXCR. These V and J calls originate from TCRdb's pipeline instead of the authors' own analysis. The data show about 35,000 clones, over 25% seen once. Nobody among the patients had been given any treatment before thyroid surgery. This CDR3 comprises 12 residues. Germline V lookup: CDR1 SEHNR, CDR2 FQNEAQ (reference sequence). V lost 1 base to trimming and J lost 6 bases, with 5 bases between them. These data originate in a study of metastatic and nonmetastatic thyroid tumors. Study-wide background: From malignant and benign thyroid patients, repertoires in blood and in tumor or nodule tissue were compared.

The receptor comes from a female donor with papillary thyroid cancer or a benign thyroid nodule (not recorded which). Some clones in this sample may be carry-over from other donors' samples. The sequenced material came from blood. The chain carries TRBV7-9 and TRBJ2-3; D is undetermined. The CDR3 reads CASSLDRDTQYF. As DNA, the CDR3 is TGTGCCAGCAGCTTAGATAGGGATACGCAGTATTTT.